This T cell receptor (beta chain) stems from a study of blood T cell repertoires in COVID-19. Study information: The samples span acute and convalescent COVID-19 from the United States, Italy and Spain. Nucleic acid was either cDNA or gDNA, and it came from T cells, B-cell-depleted T cells, or PBMCs.

Per the germline V gene, CDR1 is MDHEN and CDR2 is SYDVKM. CDR3 length equals 16 residues. Trimming removed 6 bases from V and 6 bases from J; junction bases left unmatched: 10. Original data processing: For nucleated cells, counts were estimated from reference gene primer amplification. Repertoires were generated with immunoSEQ multiplex PCR, while TCRdb's copy carries only in-frame clones and drops some. V, J and clone size were drawn from that table, and D and trimming were deduced from the DNA. Among 110,000 or so clones listed, 81% were seen once. This rearrangement joins TRBV28 to TRBJ2-1; TRBD2 agrees at 11 bases. This receptor was identified in an older man with acute or convalescent COVID-19. The sequenced material came from peripheral blood. CDR3 nucleotides: TGTGCCAGCAGCCCCCCCGGGACTAGCGGCCTCAATGAGCAGTTCTTC. Its translation is CASSPPGTSGLNEQFF.